Below are 13 T cell receptor beta chains sequenced from a single sample in a study of blood T cell repertoires in COVID-19. Libraries were prepared by immunoSEQ multiplex PCR; TCRdb keeps only in-frame clonotypes and omits some of them. Altogether around 190,000 clones are present, about 84% being singletons, with the ten largest covering around 5%. The sequenced material came from PBMCs or T cells enriched from blood (not recorded which). These receptors were collected from a man aged 40-49 years with acute COVID-19.

The sample holds a few counts of this clone. The chain combines TRBV19 with TRBJ2-7, with TRBD1 identical over 8 bases. The CDR3 consists of 16 residues. CDR1 and CDR2 from the germline V gene are LNHDA and SQIVND (reference sequence). Trimming removed 3 bases from V and 5 bases from J; junction bases left unmatched: 12. CDR3 region: CASSMMVAGGMDEQYF. CDR3 coding DNA: TGTGCCAGTAGTATGATGGTTGCAGGGGGCATGGACGAGCAGTACTTC.

This sequence joins TRBV6-2 or TRBV6-3 and TRBJ2-3, with D perhaps matching TRBD2 (6 bases). Trimming pared 3 bases from V and 3 bases from J, leaving 7 bases between. The CDR3 is 13 amino acids. Germline CDR1 reads MNHEY; CDR2 reads SVGEGT. The chain's CDR3 is CASSYRETDTQYF. The CDR3 DNA sequence: TGTGCCAGCAGTTATCGGGAGACAGATACGCAGTATTTT.

This chain uses TRBV7-9 with TRBJ1-1, with TRBD1 identical over 7 bases. V trimming: 5 bases; J trimming: 5 bases; junction bases outside the gene matches: 8. Germline CDR1 SEHNR, CDR2 FQNEAQ (reference sequence). The CDR3 has 14 amino acids. CDR3 in amino acids: CASSMWDRRTEAFF. The CDR3 nucleotides read TGTGCCAGCAGCATGTGGGACAGAAGGACTGAAGCTTTCTTT.

V is TRBV6-1 and J is TRBJ1-6; the match to TRBD1 covers 10 bases. CDR1 and CDR2 (germline): MNHNS, SASEGT. The ends lost 2 bases at V and 5 bases at J; junction bases unmatched: 3. The CDR3 has 16 residues. In DNA form, the CDR3 reads TGTGCCAGCAGTGAATTCGGACAGGGGGATAATTCACCCCTCCACTTT. Encoded protein: CASSEFGQGDNSPLHF.

The chain has TRBV5-8 and TRBJ1-4; 7 nucleotides match TRBD1. Germline values: CDR1 SGHTS, CDR2 YDEGEE. This CDR3 region has 14 residues. V trimming: 4 bases; J trimming: 5 bases; junction bases outside the gene matches: 5. The CDR3 sequence: CASSHRTGNEKLFF. Here the CDR3 DNA reads TGTGCCAGCAGCCATAGGACAGGAAATGAAAAACTGTTTTTT. Supplemented by reference TRBV5-8 and TRBJ1-4, the full variable domain reads EAGVTQSPTHLIKTRGQQATLRCSPISGHTSVYWYQQALGLGLQFLLWYDEGEERNRGNFPPRFSGRQFPNYSSELNVNALELEDSALYLCASSHRTGNEKLFFGSGTQLSVL.

The V call is TRBV6-5, the J call TRBJ2-3, with unresolved D. Per the germline V gene, CDR1 is MNHEY and CDR2 is SVGAGI. This CDR3 is built from 15 residues. The V end lost 0 bases, the J end lost 4 bases, and 11 bases lay between the germline ends. The CDR3 sequence: CASSYSRNYADTQYF. The CDR3, as DNA: TGTGCCAGCAGTTACTCGAGGAATTACGCAGATACGCAGTATTTT.

The gene calls are TRBV28 and TRBJ2-7; D gene ambiguous. V was clipped by 3 bases and J by 6 bases, with 6 bases between them. This CDR3 region has 11 residues. Germline lookup yields CDR1 MDHEN and CDR2 SYDVKM. CDR3 bases: TGTGCCAGCAGTTTTAGCAGCGAGCAGTACTTC. Its protein is CASSFSSEQYF.

The rearrangement uses TRBV7-9 and TRBJ1-2; D is perhaps TRBD1 (5 bases). The ends were cut back, 6 bases at V and 3 bases at J, with 17 bases in the middle. Germline V lookup: CDR1 SEHNR, CDR2 FQNEAQ (reference sequence). The CDR3 contains 15 residues. This CDR3 reads CASSHDSPSYYGYTF. The CDR3 DNA follows: TGTGCCAGCAGTCACGACAGCCCAAGTTACTATGGCTACACCTTC.

This clone showed up just a few times. The V and J genes are TRBV27 and TRBJ2-7; TRBD1 matches 8 bases. Germline-derived CDR1 and CDR2 are MNHEY and SMNVEV (reference sequence). The CDR3 contains 15 residues. The trim removed 5 bases at V and 2 bases at J, leaving 8 bases unmatched. For the CDR3, the DNA is TGTGCCAGCAGTGCCCGGACAGGGATTCCCTACGAGCAGTACTTC. Its translation is CASSARTGIPYEQYF.

The rearrangement links TRBV9 to TRBJ2-3; 13 positions match TRBD2. This CDR3 region has 16 residues. Germline V gives CDR1 SGDLS, CDR2 YYNGEE. The J segment lost 3 bases and the V segment lost 3 bases, leaving 4 bases of the junction unmatched. The CDR3 DNA reads as TGTGCCAGCAGCGAGGGACTAGCGGGACCAACAGATACGCAGTATTTT. Protein sequence: CASSEGLAGPTDTQYF.

The chain is built from TRBV6-1 and TRBJ2-7, with 8 bases that match TRBD1. Looked up from germline, CDR1 is MNHNS and CDR2 is SASEGT. V shed 0 bases, J shed 4 bases, and the junction held 5 bases outside the gene matches. There are 15 residues in the CDR3. The CDR3 region is CASSEASTGGYEQYF. CDR3 sequence (DNA): TGTGCCAGCAGTGAAGCTTCCACAGGGGGGTACGAGCAGTACTTC.

This chain connects TRBV28 to TRBJ2-1; 10 positions match TRBD2. This CDR3 is built from 14 residues. CDR1 and CDR2 (germline): MDHEN, SYDVKM. V shed 6 bases, J shed 6 bases, and the junction held 5 bases outside the gene matches. For the CDR3, the DNA is TGTGCCAGCAGGACTAGCGGGTCTTTCAATGAGCAGTTCTTC. Protein product: CASRTSGSFNEQFF.

The chain employs TRBV27 and TRBJ2-7; D possibly corresponds to TRBD1 (5 bases). Germline-derived CDR1 and CDR2 are MNHEY and SMNVEV (reference sequence). This CDR3 is 13 amino acids long. V was clipped by 2 bases and J by 3 bases, with 8 bases between them. The DNA of the CDR3 is TGTGCCAGCAGTTTAGGAGACAGCTACGAGCAGTACTTC. As protein: CASSLGDSYEQYF.